Listed below are T cell receptor beta chains from one sample, sequenced in a study of blood T cell repertoires in COVID-19. Only in-frame clones appear in the TCRdb table, and some are missing; sequencing was by immunoSEQ multiplex PCR. This table has 270,000 or so clones, roughly 84% appearing once. Source material: PBMCs or T cells enriched from blood (not recorded which). These receptor sequences come from a man in his forties or fifties who had recovered from COVID-19. Each CDR3 is given with its conserved first and last residue. The order of the fields is D gene, clone size, V gene, J gene, CDR3 DNA, CDR3 protein. The D gene is left open where the match is weak. Not every row has a clone size; where given, it reads once, few, many or a size class.

-	once	TRBV18	TRBJ2-4	TGTGCCAGCTCACCACCAGGGCCAGGGGACATTCAGTACTTC	CASSPPGPGDIQYF
TRBD1	once	TRBV29-1	TRBJ1-4	TGCAGCGTTCTACAGGGGGCCAATAATGAAAAACTGTTTTTT	CSVLQGANNEKLFF
TRBD2	few	TRBV5-1	TRBJ2-2	TGCGCCAGCAGCTCCCCGAGACTAGCGGGGGGGTCCGGGGAGCTGTTTTTT	CASSSPRLAGGSGELFF
-	-	TRBV5-5	TRBJ1-1	TGTGCCAGCAGCTTGGTGACGGGCACTGAAGCTTTCTTT	CASSLVTGTEAFF
TRBD2	-	TRBV30	TRBJ2-1	TGTGCCTGGAGCCTACGGGCTAGCGGGGGCTACAATGAGCAGTTCTTC	CAWSLRASGGYNEQFF
-	-	TRBV7-8	TRBJ2-7	TGTGCCAGCAGCTTAAGCCAGAGAGGCCTAAGCTCCTACGAGCAGTACTTC	CASSLSQRGLSSYEQYF
-	once	TRBV6-5	TRBJ1-2	TGTGCCAGCTGGCTCGCAGTCTATGGCTACACCTTC	CASWLAVYGYTF
-	few	TRBV5-6	TRBJ1-5	TGTGCCAGCAGCTCGGGACTTTATAGCAATCAGCCCCAGCATTTT	CASSSGLYSNQPQHF
TRBD2	-	TRBV19	TRBJ2-1	TGTGCCAGTAGTTGGACTAGCGGGAGGGGCAATGAGCAGTTCTTC	CASSWTSGRGNEQFF
TRBD1	-	TRBV5-1	TRBJ1-1	TGCGCCAGCAGCCCTGAGGTGCAGGGGGTCTCTGAAGCTTTCTTT	CASSPEVQGVSEAFF
TRBD2	-	TRBV9	TRBJ2-5	TGTGCCAGCAGCCCCCGGACTAGCGGGGGGCCAGGGAACTTC	CASSPRTSGGPGNF
-	-	TRBV6-4	TRBJ2-3	TGTGCCAGCAGTGACTCGGCCACAGATACGCAGTATTTT	CASSDSATDTQYF
TRBD2	once	TRBV9	TRBJ2-3	TGTGCCAGCAGCGTAAGCGGGAGGGTGGCAGATACGCAGTATTTT	CASSVSGRVADTQYF
-	-	TRBV28	TRBJ1-2	TGTGCCAGCAGTTTCTTCCCGGCAGGGGTGAACCGCTATGAGGGCTACACCTTC	CASSFFPAGVNRYEGYTF
-	-	TRBV19	TRBJ2-7	TGTGCCAGTACCGGGGGAGACTCCTACGAGCAGTACTTC	CASTGGDSYEQYF
-	-	TRBV29-1	TRBJ2-5	TGCAGCGTTGAAGATCTTACTCGGGGTGGGGAGACCCAGTACTTC	CSVEDLTRGGETQYF
-	few	TRBV7-9	TRBJ1-4	TGTGCCAGCAGCTTAGGCCTGACAGAAAGTATTAATGAAAAACTGTTTTTT	CASSLGLTESINEKLFF
-	-	TRBV10-1	TRBJ2-3	TGCGCCAGCAGGAAGGGAGGAAAGAGTGGAGATACGCAGTATTTT	CASRKGGKSGDTQYF
-	-	TRBV5-1	TRBJ2-1	TGCGCCAGCAGCCACCGGGGGTCGCGAACGGATGAGCAGTTCTTC	CASSHRGSRTDEQFF
-	few	TRBV2	TRBJ2-1	TGTGCCAGCAAACCTAGCGTAAACAATGAGCAGTTCTTC	CASKPSVNNEQFF
-	-	TRBV4-3	TRBJ2-5	TGCGCCAGCAGCCAATTGCGGGGGCTAGCGGAACAAGAGACCCAGTACTTC	CASSQLRGLAEQETQYF
-	-	TRBV5-1	TRBJ1-4	TGCGCCAGCAGCTTTCCAGGGGTCGGGGAAAAACTGTTTTTT	CASSFPGVGEKLFF
TRBD2	-	TRBV9	TRBJ2-2	TGTGCCAGCAGCCCCGGGGGGGCTAGGACCGGGGAGCTGTTTTTT	CASSPGGARTGELFF
-	-	TRBV28	TRBJ1-1	TGTGCCAGCAGTTTGACAGGAAACACTGAAGCTTTCTTT	CASSLTGNTEAFF
TRBD1	-	TRBV7-9	TRBJ1-2	TGTGCCAGCAGCTCAACGACAGGGCCCACGGGGGGCTACACCTTC	CASSSTTGPTGGYTF
TRBD2	few	TRBV7-2	TRBJ2-1	TGTGCCAGCAGCTTAGCCGCGGCCCTAGCGGGAGGCTACAATGAGCAGTTCTTC	CASSLAAALAGGYNEQFF
-	-	TRBV15	TRBJ2-7	TGTGCCACCAGCAGCGACAGGAGAACCTACGAGCAGTACTTC	CATSSDRRTYEQYF
TRBD1	-	TRBV9	TRBJ1-1	TGTGCCAGCAGCGAGACAGGGGTTCGGTTAACTGAAGCTTTCTTT	CASSETGVRLTEAFF
-	once	TRBV9	TRBJ2-5	TGTGCCAGCAGCGTAGACGGAGAGACCCAGTACTTC	CASSVDGETQYF
TRBD1	-	TRBV4-1	TRBJ2-3	TGCGCCAGCAGCCAGACCGGGACAGGGGGTAACACAGATACGCAGTATTTT	CASSQTGTGGNTDTQYF
-	-	TRBV14	TRBJ1-2	TGTGCCAGCAGCCCCCTACAGAGCCGTTCTAACTATGGCTACACCTTC	CASSPLQSRSNYGYTF
-	-	TRBV9	TRBJ2-3	TGTGCCAGCAGCGATGAATATGGGACTGGCACAGATACGCAGTATTTT	CASSDEYGTGTDTQYF
-	-	TRBV7-8	TRBJ1-5	TGTGCCAGCAGCCATCTCCCAACTTCAAGCAATCAGCCCCAGCATTTT	CASSHLPTSSNQPQHF
-	-	TRBV11-3	TRBJ2-4	TGTGCCAGCAGCTTTGGGGGGGCCCAAAACATTCAGTACTTC	CASSFGGAQNIQYF
-	-	TRBV3-1/TRBV3-2	TRBJ2-7	TGTGCCAGCAGCCTGGCTGGGGCCACCTACGAGCAGTACTTC	CASSLAGATYEQYF
TRBD2	-	TRBV6-5	TRBJ2-1	TGTGCCAGCCGCCCAGCGGGAGAGGGCAATGAGCAGTTCTTC	CASRPAGEGNEQFF
-	-	TRBV3-1/TRBV3-2	TRBJ1-5	TGTGCCAGCAGCCAAGAGGACGCGACAGGTAGGCAGCCCCAGCATTTT	CASSQEDATGRQPQHF
-	-	TRBV11-2	TRBJ1-5	TGTGCCAGCAGCTTATATTCCGGGAACAATCAGCCCCAGCATTTT	CASSLYSGNNQPQHF
TRBD2	few	TRBV5-4	TRBJ2-2	TGTGCCAGCAGCACTAGCGGGAGCGCGAACACCGGGGAGCTGTTTTTT	CASSTSGSANTGELFF
-	-	TRBV4-3	TRBJ1-4	TGCGCCAGCAGCCAATTTCAGGGTCGGACTAATGAAAAACTGTTTTTT	CASSQFQGRTNEKLFF
-	-	TRBV5-1	TRBJ2-5	TGCGCCAGCAGCACAAGGACAGACGGTGAGACCCAGTACTTC	CASSTRTDGETQYF
-	-	TRBV7-2	TRBJ2-4	TGTGCCAGCAGCCCTCTAGCCAAAAACATTCAGTACTTC	CASSPLAKNIQYF
-	once	TRBV7-9	TRBJ2-3	TGTGCCAGCAGCTCGACAGGCCTACCCGCTAGCACAGATACGCAGTATTTT	CASSSTGLPASTDTQYF
-	few	TRBV29-1	TRBJ1-1	TGCAGCGCCAGGGTGGGGGGTGCTGAAGCTTTCTTT	CSARVGGAEAFF
-	-	TRBV3-1/TRBV3-2	TRBJ1-2	TGTGCCAGCAGCCAAGGGGGCAGCACAAACTATGGCTACACCTTC	CASSQGGSTNYGYTF
TRBD1	-	TRBV28	TRBJ1-5	TGTGCCAGCAGTTTGACAGGGGGCGTTCGACAGCCCCAGCATTTT	CASSLTGGVRQPQHF
-	-	TRBV5-1	TRBJ2-1	TGCGCCAGCAGCTTGTTGGGCAGCTCCTACAATGAGCAGTTCTTC	CASSLLGSSYNEQFF
TRBD2	-	TRBV27	TRBJ2-7	TGTGCCAGCAGTTTAGACGGGACTAGCGGATCCTACGAGCAGTACTTC	CASSLDGTSGSYEQYF
-	-	TRBV5-4	TRBJ1-6	TGTGCCAGCAGCTTGCCTCCACAGGGAGACGTAGACTCACCCCTCCACTTT	CASSLPPQGDVDSPLHF
-	-	TRBV6-5	TRBJ1-4	TGTGCCAGCAGTTACCAGGGTGACACTAATGAAAAACTGTTTTTT	CASSYQGDTNEKLFF
TRBD2	-	TRBV4-2	TRBJ2-3	TGTGCCAGCAGCCAAGATGAGGCTAGCGGGAGGGATACAGATACGCAGTATTTT	CASSQDEASGRDTDTQYF
-	-	TRBV10-3	TRBJ2-2	TGTGCCATCAGTGGTGCGGACACCGGGGAGCTGTTTTTT	CAISGADTGELFF